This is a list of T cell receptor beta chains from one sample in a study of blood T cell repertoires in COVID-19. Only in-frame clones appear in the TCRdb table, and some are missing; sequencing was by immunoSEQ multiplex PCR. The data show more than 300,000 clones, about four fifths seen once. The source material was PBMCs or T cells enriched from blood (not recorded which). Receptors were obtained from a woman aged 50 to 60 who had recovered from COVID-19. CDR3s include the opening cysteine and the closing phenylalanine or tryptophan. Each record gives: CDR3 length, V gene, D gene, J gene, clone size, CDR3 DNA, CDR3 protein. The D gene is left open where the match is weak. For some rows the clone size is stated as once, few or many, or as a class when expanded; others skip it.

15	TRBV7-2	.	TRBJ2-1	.	TGTGCCAGCAGCTTAGCGGTGGGAGGTTACAATGAGCAGTTCTTC	CASSLAVGGYNEQFF
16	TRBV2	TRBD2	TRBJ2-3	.	TGTGCCAGCAGTGGAGGGACTAGCGGGAGGGCAGATACGCAGTATTTT	CASSGGTSGRADTQYF
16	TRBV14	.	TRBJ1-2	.	TGTGCCAGCAGCCAAGAAGACGGAGGATTCGACTATGGCTACACCTTC	CASSQEDGGFDYGYTF
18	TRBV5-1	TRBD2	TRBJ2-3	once	TGCGCCAGCAGCCCCGGTCTCTTGTCTAGCGGGGACACAGATACGCAGTATTTT	CASSPGLLSSGDTDTQYF
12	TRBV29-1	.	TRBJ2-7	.	TGCAGCGTTGGAGCAGGAAACTACGAGCAGTACTTC	CSVGAGNYEQYF
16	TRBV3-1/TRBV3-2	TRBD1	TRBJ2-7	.	TGTGCCAGCAGCCCTCTGGGGGACAGGGGGATCTACGAGCAGTACTTC	CASSPLGDRGIYEQYF
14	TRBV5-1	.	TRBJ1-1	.	TGCGCCAGCACCCGGGACACCCAGAACACTGAAGCTTTCTTT	CASTRDTQNTEAFF
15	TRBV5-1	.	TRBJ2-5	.	TGCGCCAGCAGCTTGGAAGGACAGAGTGGAGAGACCCAGTACTTC	CASSLEGQSGETQYF
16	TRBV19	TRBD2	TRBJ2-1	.	TGTGCCAGTAATCCGCACCGACTAGCGGGAAATGATGAGCAGTTCTTC	CASNPHRLAGNDEQFF
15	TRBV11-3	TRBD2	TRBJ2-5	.	TGTGCCAGCAGCCCCCGGGAGGTGGGGCAAGAGACCCAGTACTTC	CASSPREVGQETQYF
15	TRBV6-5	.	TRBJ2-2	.	TGTGCCAGCAGTTTCGCCACCGGGAAAACCGGGGAGCTGTTTTTT	CASSFATGKTGELFF
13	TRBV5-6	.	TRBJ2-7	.	TGTGCCAGCAGCCCACACGAGGGCTACGAGCAGTACTTC	CASSPHEGYEQYF
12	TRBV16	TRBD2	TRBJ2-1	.	TGTGCCGCGGGAGAGAGTTACAATGAGCAGTTCTTC	CAAGESYNEQFF
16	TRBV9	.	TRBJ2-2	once	TGTGCCAGCAGCGGTCTGGAGGATATTAACACCGGGGAGCTGTTTTTT	CASSGLEDINTGELFF
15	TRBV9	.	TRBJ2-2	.	TGTGCCAGCAGCACCATGGCAGGGGCAACCGGGGAGCTGTTTTTT	CASSTMAGATGELFF
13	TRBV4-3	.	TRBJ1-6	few	TGCGCCAGCAGCCAAGTTAGTAATTCACCCCTCCACTTT	CASSQVSNSPLHF
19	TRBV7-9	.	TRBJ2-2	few	TGTGCCAGCAGCTTAAGTCTGGGGTTGGCAGGGTCGAACACCGGGGAGCTGTTTTTT	CASSLSLGLAGSNTGELFF
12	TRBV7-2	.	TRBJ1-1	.	TGTGCCAGCAGCTTGTTGGGAGCAGAGGGTTTCTTT	CASSLLGAEGFF
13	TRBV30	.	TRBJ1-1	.	TGTGCCTGGAGAGGTGGGGGGGCCACTGAAGCTTTCTTT	CAWRGGGATEAFF
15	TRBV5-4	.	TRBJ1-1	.	TGTGCCAGCACTCCGGGAACGGCGCCCAACACTGAAGCTTTCTTT	CASTPGTAPNTEAFF
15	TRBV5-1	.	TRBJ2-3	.	TGCGCCAGCAGCTTGGCTAGCGCCTACACAGATACGCAGTATTTT	CASSLASAYTDTQYF
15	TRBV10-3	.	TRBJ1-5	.	TGTGCCATCAGTGAGTCCCGGGACACTGGCCAGCCCCAGCATTTT	CAISESRDTGQPQHF
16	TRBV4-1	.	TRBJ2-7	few	TGCGCCAGCAGCCAAATAGAGGGCCCGAAGATCCACGAGCAGTACTTC	CASSQIEGPKIHEQYF
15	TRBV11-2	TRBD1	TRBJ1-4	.	TGTGCCAGCAGCTTCGCACAGGGGGGGACCGGAAAACTGTTTTTT	CASSFAQGGTGKLFF
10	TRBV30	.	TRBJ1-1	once	TGTGCCTGGCATCGGGTTGAAGCTTTCTTT	CAWHRVEAFF
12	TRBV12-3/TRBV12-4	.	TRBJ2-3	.	TGTGCCAGCAGTTTAGACGGGTCCGTGCAGTATTTT	CASSLDGSVQYF
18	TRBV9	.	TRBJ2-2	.	TGTGCCAGCAGCGCCACCCGTACGGGGGGCGCAAGCACCGGGGAGCTGTTTTTT	CASSATRTGGASTGELFF
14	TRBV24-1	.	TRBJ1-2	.	TGTGCCACCAGTGACCCTGACAGGAACTATGGCTACACCTTC	CATSDPDRNYGYTF
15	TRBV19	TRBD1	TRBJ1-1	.	TGTGCCAGTGGCAAGGGACAGGGATACTACACTGAAGCTTTCTTT	CASGKGQGYYTEAFF